This T cell receptor (beta chain) was observed in a study of OX40 agonist ivuxolimab in advanced cancers. In the study overall: As their treatment, patients were administered ivuxolimab, an agonistic anti-OX40 (CD134) antibody.

This CDR3 has 15 residues. Germline CDR1 reads MDHEN; CDR2 reads SYDVKM. The V segment lost 5 bases and the J segment 4 bases; nucleotides outside the gene matches: 6. In its sample, this clone was seen a few times. Repertoires were generated with immunoSEQ multiplex PCR, while TCRdb's copy carries only in-frame clones and drops some. The profile shows around 63,000 clones, 79% of them singletons. Sequencing used CD4+ or CD8+ T cells sorted from blood, obtained in a trial of the OX40 agonist ivuxolimab. This clonotype was sampled from an adult with an advanced solid tumor such as melanoma, head and neck, liver or kidney cancer. The chain is built from TRBV28 and TRBJ2-7; 12 bases are shared with TRBD2. This CDR3 is CASSRTSGMLYEQYF. CDR3 sequence (DNA): TGTGCCAGCAGTCGGACTAGCGGGATGCTTTACGAGCAGTACTTC.